This T cell receptor beta chain originates from a study of control samples from healthy donors and cancer patients (dated by TCRdb to the early 2020s). The library was obtained by the immunoSEQ multiplex PCR assay. The immuneACCESS repertoire file appears here via TCRdb, limited to in-frame rearrangements. These files lack a portion of the clones; in checked studies, under half of the deficit traces to unresolved V genes, and the cause of the others is not known. This sample comprises more than 95,000 clones, more than 85% of them detected only once. The leading ten clones occupy around 1.7% of the sample. The CDR3 contains 15 residues, cysteine and phenylalanine counted. Of the read, only the CDR3 DNA is kept; its 45 bases are in frame from base 1. The germline V gene provides CDR1 SGDLS and CDR2 YYNGEE. V is reduced by 0 bases and J by 1 base, leaving a spacing of 10 bases between them. Points on this clone: The clone's antigen remains unknown. No base-level quality is on record; no much larger clone is a single base apart.

This chain is built from TRBV9 and TRBJ1-1; no confident D gene assignment can be made. The clonotype was recovered from a man between 18 and 29 years old in good health. The specimen sequenced was blood. The CDR3 amino acid sequence is: CASSVVPSRNTEAFF. In nucleotides, the sequence is TGTGCCAGCAGCGTAGTCCCCTCGAGGAACACTGAAGCTTTCTTT.